The source of this T cell receptor beta chain is a study of control samples from healthy donors and cancer patients. CDR3 length equals 14 residues. Trimming took off 4 bases at V and 1 base at J, with 10 bases between the two ends. In germline, CDR1 is SGDLS, CDR2 YYNGEE. The method was immunoSEQ multiplex PCR; TCRdb's version includes in-frame clones alone and lacks a portion of them. The sample has about 75,000 clones; 90% to 95% are singletons. The genes are TRBV9 and TRBJ2-3; D remains unclear. The TCR sequence derives from a woman between 35 and 50 years old in good health. The sample comprised blood. The CDR3 DNA reads as TGTGCCAGCAGCACCCAGCGAGGCACAGATACGCAGTATTTT. It encodes CASSTQRGTDTQYF.